One sample yielded the 10 T cell receptor beta chains listed below, sequenced in a study of blood T cells in healthy people across ages. Next came a second PCR, run for roughly 7 to 12 cycles, which used a sample-barcoded 5' primer along with a J-beta primer mix. TCRdb recomputed calls from the 5' RACE reads with MiXCR, one row per CDR3 protein. The data show about 1.5 million distinct CDR3 sequences, less than 45% seen once. Sequenced input: blood. The receptors derive from a young woman in good health.

With regard to this clonotype: Given a much more abundant clone one base away, this may be a read error. This chain uses TRBV12-3 or TRBV12-4 with TRBJ1-1; D ambiguous. The CDR3 is 13 amino acids. The CDR3 protein is CANSIYTNTEAFF. Here the CDR3 DNA reads TGTGCCAACAGTATCTACACGAACACTGAAGCTTTCTTT.

This clonotype was counted between two and nine times. The rearrangement joins TRBV9 to TRBJ2-1; the match to TRBD2 covers 8 bases. J lost 8 bases, V lost 0 bases, and 10 bases had no gene match. This CDR3 comprises 16 residues. Per germline, CDR1 SGDLS and CDR2 YYNGEE. The CDR3 DNA is TGTGCCAGCAGCGTAGGTAAGCGGGAGAGCGTCTATGAGCAGTTCTTC. As protein: CASSVGKRESVYEQFF.

This chain links TRBV12-3 or TRBV12-4 with TRBJ1-2; no firm D call. Trimming removed 7 bases from V and 3 bases from J, with 15 bases in between. The CDR3 covers 14 residues. CDR3 amino acids: CASTSKGGDYGYTF. The CDR3 DNA reads as TGTGCCAGCACCTCAAAGGGAGGAGACTATGGCTACACCTTC.

Only one count was recorded for this clonotype. The gene calls are TRBV4-3 and TRBJ2-1; possibly TRBD1 or TRBD2 for D (5 bases each). The end of the DNA aligns better with TRBJ2-7, so the J call may be wrong. Germline V gene lookup returns CDR1 LGHNA and CDR2 YSLEER. The CDR3 spans 15 residues. DNA of the CDR3: TGCGCCAGCAGCCAAGTGGGACCATCGGTCCACGAGCAGTACTTC. It encodes CASSQVGPSVHEQYF.

The V gene is TRBV12-3 or TRBV12-4, the J gene TRBJ2-3; 8 nucleotides line up with TRBD2. J lost 4 bases, V lost 5 bases, and 8 bases had no gene match. The CDR3 has 15 amino acids. CDR3 coding DNA: TGTGCCAGCAGTCCGCCGACTAGCGCCGCAGATACGCAGTATTTT. It codes for CASSPPTSAADTQYF.

This clonotype has only one observation. The chain is built from TRBV7-9 and TRBJ2-1; possibly TRBD1 for D (5 bases). This CDR3 is 14 amino acids long. Between the trimmed V and J ends, which lost 5 bases and 7 bases, there was a span of 15 bases. The germline V gene encodes CDR1 SEHNR and CDR2 FQNEAQ (reference sequence). This CDR3 is CASSLALYRNEQFF. The CDR3 DNA is TGTGCCAGCAGCCTCGCCCTCTACAGGAATGAGCAGTTCTTC.

This clonotype was recorded at least ten times. The chain carries TRBV11-1 and TRBJ2-3, with 7 bases matching TRBD2. The ends lost 5 bases at V and 4 bases at J; junction bases unmatched: 3. Germline V gene lookup returns CDR1 SGHAT and CDR2 FQDESV (reference sequence). This CDR3 contains 13 residues. CDR3 in DNA: TGTGCCAGCAGCGGCCGGGGGGCAGATACGCAGTATTTT. Its translation is CASSGRGADTQYF.

This chain joins TRBV27 and TRBJ2-5, with TRBD1 as a possible D gene (6 bases). The CDR3 extends over 14 amino acids. CDR1 and CDR2 from the germline V gene are MNHEY and SMNVEV (reference sequence). Trimming cost V 3 bases and J 11 bases, with 19 bases left between them. CDR3 sequence reads: CASSLDRAYNEQYF. CDR3 nucleotide sequence: TGTGCCAGCAGTTTGGACAGAGCCTACAATGAGCAGTACTTC.

The chain is built from TRBV12-3 or TRBV12-4 and TRBJ1-4; 7 bases align to TRBD1. The CDR3 is made up of 14 amino acids. V trimming: 5 bases; J trimming: 7 bases; junction bases outside the gene matches: 7. The chain's CDR3 is CASSKRQGGEKLFF. The CDR3 DNA follows: TGTGCCAGCAGTAAGAGACAGGGTGGTGAAAAACTGTTTTTT.

This clonotype appeared many times. The rearrangement joins TRBV9 to TRBJ2-5; a possible D gene is TRBD2 (6 bases). The CDR3 sequence is 13 residues long. In germline, CDR1 is SGDLS, CDR2 YYNGEE. Trimming pared 5 bases from V and 2 bases from J, leaving 10 bases between. In DNA, the CDR3 is TGTGCCAGCAGTCGTCGGGGGCAAGAGACCCAGTACTTC. The encoded protein is CASSRRGQETQYF.